The source of this TCR beta chain is a study of blood T cell repertoires in COVID-19. Overall study: T cells, B-cell-depleted T cells, or PBMCs provided the cDNA or gDNA that served as material.

The CDR3 has 15 amino acids. The ends were cut back, 5 bases at V and 3 bases at J, with 16 bases in the middle. Germline loops: CDR1 SNHLY, CDR2 FYNNEI. Clones were read by immunoSEQ multiplex PCR, and TCRdb kept only the in-frame ones, dropping some. The sample yields 310,000 or so clones, roughly 89% seen once. Participants were aged about 18 to 95 years, lived in about 26 US areas, and enrolled virtually. Cohorts were determined from participant-reported clinical history. The clonotype comes from a woman younger than 30 with acute COVID-19. V usage is TRBV2 and J usage is TRBJ1-2; D gene unclear. Input material: PBMCs or T cells enriched from blood (not recorded which). The CDR3 is CASSPSAGLYYGYTF. In DNA, the CDR3 is TGTGCCAGCAGTCCTTCGGCAGGATTGTACTATGGCTACACCTTC.